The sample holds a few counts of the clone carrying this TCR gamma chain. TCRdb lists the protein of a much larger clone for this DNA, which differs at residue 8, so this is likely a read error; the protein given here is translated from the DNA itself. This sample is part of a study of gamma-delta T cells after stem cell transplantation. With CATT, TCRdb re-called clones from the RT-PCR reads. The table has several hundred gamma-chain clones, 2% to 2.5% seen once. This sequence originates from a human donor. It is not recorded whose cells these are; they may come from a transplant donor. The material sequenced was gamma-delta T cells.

CDR3 DNA sequence: TGTGCCTTGTGGGAGTCTGCGTCGGGCAAAAAAATCAAGGTATTT. Protein sequence: CALWESASGKKIKVF. The chain combines TRGV9 with TRGJP. Germline CDR1 reads GITISATS; CDR2 reads ISYDGTV (reference sequence). V lost 3 bases, J lost 12 bases, and 8 bases stayed unmatched. The CDR3 consists of 15 residues.